There are a few counts of the clone carrying this T cell receptor beta chain. Its antigen is currently unknown. These data come from a study of chemoradiotherapy in HPV16-positive cancers. Whole-study findings and limits: Functional assays defining HPV-specific T cells used only a couple of HPV16-positive patients. HPV-responsive T-cell expansion during chemoradiotherapy was linked to improved recurrence-free survival in HPV16-positive patients. Non-HPV-specific T cells did not expand in tumors during treatment, whereas candidate HPV-specific clones and E7-related motifs did.

V was cut by 5 bases and J by 11 bases, with 22 bases left in between. Germline loops: CDR1 MDHEN, CDR2 SYDVKM. CDR3 length equals 15 residues. Data came from immunoSEQ multiplex PCR; TCRdb stores just in-frame clones and leaves some out. The data contain about 9,200 clones, 78% of them singletons. This TCR was recovered from a human donor with HPV-associated anogenital cancer. This specimen was collected from a patient who underwent chemoradiotherapy. V is TRBV28 and J is TRBJ1-5; TRBD1 is a possible D gene (5 bases). The CDR3 reads CASSHIRDPGNTQHF. CDR3 sequence (DNA): TGTGCCAGCAGTCATATCCGGGACCCCGGTAATACCCAGCATTTT. The entire variable domain, with the rest obtained from reference TRBV28 and TRBJ1-5, is as follows: DVKVTQSSRYLVKRTGEKVFLECVQDMDHENMFWYRQDPGLGLRLIYFSYDVKMKEKGDIPEGYSVSREKKERFSLILESASTNQTSMYLCASSHIRDPGNTQHFGDGTRLSIL.